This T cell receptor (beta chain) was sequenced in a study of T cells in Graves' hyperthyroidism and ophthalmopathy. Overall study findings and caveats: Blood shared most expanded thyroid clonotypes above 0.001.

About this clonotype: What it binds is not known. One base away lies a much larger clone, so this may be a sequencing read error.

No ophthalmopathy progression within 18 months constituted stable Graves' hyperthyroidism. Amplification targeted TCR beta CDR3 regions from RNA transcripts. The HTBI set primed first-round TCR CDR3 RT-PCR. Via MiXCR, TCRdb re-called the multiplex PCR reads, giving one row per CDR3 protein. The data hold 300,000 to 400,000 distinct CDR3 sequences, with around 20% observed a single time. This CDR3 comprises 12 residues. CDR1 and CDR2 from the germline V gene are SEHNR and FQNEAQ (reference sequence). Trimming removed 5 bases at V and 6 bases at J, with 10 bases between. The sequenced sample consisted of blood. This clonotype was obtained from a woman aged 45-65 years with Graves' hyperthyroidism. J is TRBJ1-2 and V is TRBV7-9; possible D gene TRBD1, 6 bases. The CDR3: CASSRQDHGYTF. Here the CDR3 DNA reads TGTGCCAGCAGCCGACAGGACCATGGCTACACCTTC.